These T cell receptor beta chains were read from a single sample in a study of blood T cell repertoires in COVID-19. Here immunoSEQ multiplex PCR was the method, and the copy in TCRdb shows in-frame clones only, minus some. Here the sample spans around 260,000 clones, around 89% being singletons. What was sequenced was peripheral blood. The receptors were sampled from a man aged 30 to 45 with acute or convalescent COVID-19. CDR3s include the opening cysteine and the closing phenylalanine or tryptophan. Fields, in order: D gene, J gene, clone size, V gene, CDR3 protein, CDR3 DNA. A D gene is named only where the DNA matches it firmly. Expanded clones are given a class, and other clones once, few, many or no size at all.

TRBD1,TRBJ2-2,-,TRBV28,CASRPGQGIGELFF,TGTGCCAGCAGACCGGGACAGGGGATCGGGGAGCTGTTTTTT
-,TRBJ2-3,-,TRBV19,CASSRNQDTQYF,TGTGCCAGTAGTCGTAACCAGGATACGCAGTATTTT
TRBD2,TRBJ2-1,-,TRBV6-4,CASSDSRGLAGGRNEQFF,TGTGCCAGCAGTGACTCGAGGGGTCTAGCGGGGGGGCGAAATGAGCAGTTCTTC
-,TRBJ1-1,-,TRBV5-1,CASSLVGGRGTTEAFF,TGCGCCAGCAGCTTGGTTGGGGGGCGGGGGACCACTGAAGCTTTCTTT
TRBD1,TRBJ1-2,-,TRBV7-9,CASSVPAGQGREYGYTF,TGTGCCAGCAGCGTACCCGCGGGACAGGGGCGCGAGTATGGCTACACCTTC
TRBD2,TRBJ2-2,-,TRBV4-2,CASSRGGMNTGELFF,TGTGCCAGCAGTCGCGGGGGGATGAACACCGGGGAGCTGTTTTTT
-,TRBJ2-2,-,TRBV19,CASRRGRTGELFF,TGTGCCTCGAGGAGGGGACGTACCGGGGAGCTGTTTTTT
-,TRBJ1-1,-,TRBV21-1,CASSKRYRGVFMNTEAFF,TGTGCCAGCAGCAAACGGTACAGGGGGGTATTCATGAACACTGAAGCTTTCTTT
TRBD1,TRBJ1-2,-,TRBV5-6,CASSSGQGGYTF,TGTGCCAGCAGCTCCGGACAGGGCGGCTACACCTTC
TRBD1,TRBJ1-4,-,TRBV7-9,CASSPGQVNEKLFF,TGTGCCAGCAGCCCTGGACAGGTTAATGAAAAACTGTTTTTT
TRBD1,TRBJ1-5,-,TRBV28,CASTLLMTGARGQPQHF,TGTGCCAGCACCCTACTTATGACAGGGGCAAGGGGTCAGCCCCAGCATTTT
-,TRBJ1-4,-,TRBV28,CASRGQGIGTNEKLFF,TGTGCCAGCAGGGGCCAGGGCATCGGAACTAATGAAAAACTGTTTTTT
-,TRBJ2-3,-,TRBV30,CAWSAGTSTDTQYF,TGTGCCTGGAGTGCGGGAACTAGCACAGATACGCAGTATTTT
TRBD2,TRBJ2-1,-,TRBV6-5,CASSRTSGNNEQFF,TGTGCCAGCAGTCGGACTAGCGGGAACAATGAGCAGTTCTTC
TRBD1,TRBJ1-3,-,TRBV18,CASSPGQGNTIYF,TGTGCCAGCTCACCCGGACAGGGGAACACCATATATTTT
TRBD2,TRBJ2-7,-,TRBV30,CAWTRRGAAYEQYF,TGTGCCTGGACGCGGCGGGGGGCGGCGTACGAGCAGTATTTC
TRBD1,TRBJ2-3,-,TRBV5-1,CASSREWTGITDTQYF,TGCGCCAGCAGCCGTGAATGGACAGGTATTACAGATACGCAGTATTTT
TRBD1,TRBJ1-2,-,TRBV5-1,CASSLGLGTGLTNYGYTF,TGCGCCAGCAGCTTGGGACTCGGGACAGGCCTCACTAACTATGGCTACACCTTC
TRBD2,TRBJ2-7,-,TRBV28,CASATPSSGGFYEQYF,TGTGCCAGCGCCACCCCATCTAGCGGGGGTTTCTACGAGCAGTACTTC
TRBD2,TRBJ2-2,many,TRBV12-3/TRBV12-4,CASFPGGAGELFF,TGTGCCAGTTTCCCGGGGGGGGCCGGGGAGCTGTTTTTT
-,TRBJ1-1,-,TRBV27,CASSLFTGEAFF,TGTGCCAGCAGTTTATTCACGGGGGAAGCTTTCTTT
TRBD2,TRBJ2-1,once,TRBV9,CASSSEGGLAGPSYNEQFF,TGTGCCAGCAGCTCAGAGGGGGGACTAGCGGGGCCCTCCTACAATGAGCAGTTCTTC